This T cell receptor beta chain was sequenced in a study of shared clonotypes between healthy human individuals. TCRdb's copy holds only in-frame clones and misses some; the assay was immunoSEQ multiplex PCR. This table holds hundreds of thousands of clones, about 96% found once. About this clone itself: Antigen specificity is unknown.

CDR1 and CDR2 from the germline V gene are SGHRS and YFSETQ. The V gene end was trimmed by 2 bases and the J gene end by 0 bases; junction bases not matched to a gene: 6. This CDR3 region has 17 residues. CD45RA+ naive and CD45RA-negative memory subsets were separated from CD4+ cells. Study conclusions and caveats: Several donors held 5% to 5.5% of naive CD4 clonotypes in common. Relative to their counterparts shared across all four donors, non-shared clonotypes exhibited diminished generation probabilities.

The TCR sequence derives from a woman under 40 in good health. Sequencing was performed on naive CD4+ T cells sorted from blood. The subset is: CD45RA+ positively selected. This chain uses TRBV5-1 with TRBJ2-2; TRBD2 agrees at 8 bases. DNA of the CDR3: TGCGCCAGCAGCTTAAGAATAGCGGGATCGAACACCGGGGAGCTGTTTTTT. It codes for CASSLRIAGSNTGELFF.